Below, 12 T cell receptor beta chains from the same sample are listed, as sequenced in a study of CD8+ T cells in alopecia areata. Extracted RNA was reverse transcribed into cDNA, the sequencing template. The method was immunoSEQ multiplex PCR; TCRdb's version includes in-frame clones alone and lacks a portion of them. Here the sample spans 150,000 to 200,000 clones, just under 60% being singletons. Sequenced here: CD4+ T cells sorted from blood, sampled at week 0. These receptor sequences come from a human donor with alopecia areata.

The genes are TRBV11-2 and TRBJ2-2, with D possibly being TRBD2 (5 bases). Deletions cut 2 bases from V and 5 bases from J, with 9 bases between. This CDR3 comprises 14 residues. Germline V gene sequence: CDR1 SGHAT, CDR2 FQNNGV. CDR3 residues: CASSLLGETGELFF. The CDR3 region has the DNA TGTGCCAGCAGCTTACTCGGGGAGACCGGGGAGCTGTTTTTT. Supplemented by reference TRBV11-2 and TRBJ2-2, the full variable domain reads EAGVAQSPRYKIIEKRQSVAFWCNPISGHATLYWYQQILGQGPKLLIQFQNNGVVDDSQLPKDRFSAERLKGVDSTLKIQPAKLEDSAVYLCASSLLGETGELFFGEGSRLTVL.

V is TRBV9 and J is TRBJ2-5; D is tentatively TRBD1 or TRBD2 (5 bases each). Germline CDR1 and CDR2: SGDLS and YYNGEE. The CDR3 sequence is 13 residues long. The germline V and J ends were trimmed by 3 bases and 5 bases, with 11 bases remaining between them. The CDR3 DNA follows: TGTGCCAGCAGCGGAGGGGTCGATGAGACCCAGTACTTC. It specifies CASSGGVDETQYF.

This clone was detected only a few times. This chain connects TRBV6-5 to TRBJ2-7, with D unresolved. CDR1 is MNHEY, CDR2 SVGAGI, per germline. This CDR3 comprises 11 residues. The V end lost 8 bases, the J end lost 7 bases, and 12 bases lay between the germline ends. The CDR3 DNA follows: TGTGCCAGCGGAAGATTAATGGAGCAGTACTTC. It specifies CASGRLMEQYF.

The CDR3 region has the DNA TGTGCCAGCAGTGCACCGGGACATAACTATGGCTACACCTTC. This codes for CASSAPGHNYGYTF. This chain uses TRBV25-1 with TRBJ1-2; a possible D gene is TRBD1 (6 bases). V lost 4 bases, J lost 1 base, and 10 bases lay in between. This CDR3 is 14 amino acids long. Germline CDR1 reads MGHDK; CDR2 reads SYGVNS.

This clone was counted between two and nine times. The chain has TRBV30 and TRBJ1-2; D gene uncertain. Germline CDR1 is GTSNPN and CDR2 is SVGIG (reference sequence). The V and J ends lost 0 bases and 4 bases respectively, with 9 bases between them. The CDR3 loop spans 13 amino acids. The CDR3 spells CAWSVEGSYGYTF. The DNA of the CDR3 is TGTGCCTGGAGTGTCGAGGGCTCCTATGGCTACACCTTC.

Only a few counts were recorded for this clone. The genes are TRBV5-1 and TRBJ1-1, with 9 bases fitting TRBD1. This CDR3 has 14 residues. CDR1 is SGHRS, CDR2 YFSETQ, per germline. V lost 4 bases to trimming and J lost 6 bases; unmatched junction nucleotides: 7. The CDR3 loop is CASSSGTGRAEAFF. The DNA for the CDR3 is TGCGCCAGCAGCAGCGGGACAGGGAGAGCTGAAGCTTTCTTT.

CDR3 amino acids: CSVREDRSTEAFF. CDR3 nucleotide sequence: TGCAGCGTCAGAGAGGACAGGAGTACTGAAGCTTTCTTT. The gene calls are TRBV29-1 and TRBJ1-1; 7 bases align to TRBD1. CDR3 size: 13 residues. CDR1 is SQVTM and CDR2 is ANQGSEA in the germline V gene. V was clipped by 6 bases and J by 5 bases; unmatched bases: 9.

Comment on this clone: This is likely a read error, given that the CDR3 carries no conserved phenylalanine or tryptophan at its end. The chain is built from TRBV19 and TRBJ1-1, with D hard to call. V lost 5 bases and J 0 bases, leaving 16 bases between the germline ends. CDR1 and CDR2 (germline): LNHDA, SQIVND (reference sequence). This CDR3 is built from 16 residues. The CDR3 nucleotides are TGTGCCAGTAGTGGCAGGTCGGGGTCTATGAACACTGAAGCTTTCCTT. The encoded protein is CASSGRSGSMNTEAFL.

The rearrangement joins TRBV5-1 to TRBJ2-6; maybe TRBD1 (5 bases). Germline V CDR1 and CDR2: SGHRS, YFSETQ. Trimming pared 4 bases from V and 0 bases from J, leaving 11 bases between. The CDR3 is 16 amino acids. The DNA of the CDR3 is TGCGCCAGCAGCCAACAGGCAAACTCTGGGGCCAACGTCCTGACTTTC. As protein: CASSQQANSGANVLTF.

In regard to this clone: At one end, the junction sequence differs from germline, possibly due to a read error. The V gene is TRBV29-1, the J gene TRBJ2-1; 14 positions agree with TRBD2. The CDR3 spans 15 residues. Germline V gives CDR1 SQVTM, CDR2 ANQGSEA. CDR3 protein: CSVEGLAGGYNGQFF. In DNA form, the CDR3 reads TGCAGCGTTGAAGGACTAGCGGGGGGGTACAATGGGCAGTTCTTC.

This chain uses TRBV5-1 with TRBJ2-4, with 9 bases that match TRBD2. The CDR3 spans 15 residues. CDR1 SGHRS and CDR2 YFSETQ come from the germline V gene. J gave up 8 bases and V 6 bases, and 12 bases lay outside the gene matches. The CDR3 DNA reads as TGCGCCAGCATTCTTCTGGCGGGGGGGCCATACATTCAGTACTTC. This gives the protein CASILLAGGPYIQYF.

The chain is built from TRBV15 and TRBJ1-1; no definite D call. Germline lookup yields CDR1 LNHNV and CDR2 YYDKDF (reference sequence). V lost 10 bases and J 3 bases, leaving 15 bases between the germline ends. The CDR3 extends over 13 amino acids. CDR3 nucleotide sequence: TGTGCCAGTCAGAGGCCTTCCGACACTGAAGCTTTCTTT. It is translated as CASQRPSDTEAFF.